This TCR beta chain derives from a study of cytomegalovirus exposure and HLA in healthy donors. Whole-study findings and limits: In an earlier analysis, productive rearrangement rates for most beta V segments clustered near 87% or 30%. Reports described diagnosis of cytomegalovirus status by the classifier as highly specific and sensitive. Presence/absence analyses rested on an assumption that sequencing depth was roughly uniform across donors.

V was shortened by 0 bases and J by 4 bases, with 6 bases between the two germline ends. The CDR3 runs 12 residues. Germline loops: CDR1 GTSNPN, CDR2 SVGIG (reference sequence). Amplification used 60 Vbeta primers and 13 Jbeta primers. Some clones are missing from TCRdb's copy, which holds only in-frame ones; the method was immunoSEQ multiplex PCR. The data show some 200,000 clones, with roughly 80% seen just once and roughly 6.7% held by the top ten. It was healthy bone marrow donors who served as donors. Points on this clone: Antigen: not known.

This receptor was identified in a man aged 40-49 years in good health and CMV-seropositive. The chain carries TRBV30 and TRBJ1-1; D not certain. The specimen sequenced was PBMCs. Here the CDR3 reads CAWSVSVTEAFF. The CDR3 DNA follows: TGTGCCTGGAGTGTATCGGTCACTGAAGCTTTCTTT.